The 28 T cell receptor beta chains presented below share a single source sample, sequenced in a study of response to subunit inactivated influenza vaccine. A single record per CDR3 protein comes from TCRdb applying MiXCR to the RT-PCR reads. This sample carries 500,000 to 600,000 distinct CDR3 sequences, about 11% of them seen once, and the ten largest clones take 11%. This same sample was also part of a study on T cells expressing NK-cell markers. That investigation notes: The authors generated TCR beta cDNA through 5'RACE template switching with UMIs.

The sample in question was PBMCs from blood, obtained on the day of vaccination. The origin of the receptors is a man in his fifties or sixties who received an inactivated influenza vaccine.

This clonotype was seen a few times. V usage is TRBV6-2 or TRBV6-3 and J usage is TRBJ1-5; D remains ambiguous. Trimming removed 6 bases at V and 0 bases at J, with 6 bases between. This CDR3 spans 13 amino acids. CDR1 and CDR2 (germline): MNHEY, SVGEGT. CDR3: CASSFASNQPQHF. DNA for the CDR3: TGTGCCAGCAGCTTCGCTAGCAATCAGCCCCAGCATTTT.

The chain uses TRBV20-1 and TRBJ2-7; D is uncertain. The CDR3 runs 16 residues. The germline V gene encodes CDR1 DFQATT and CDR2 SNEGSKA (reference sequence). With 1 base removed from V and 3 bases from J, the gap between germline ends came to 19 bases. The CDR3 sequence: CSARGTSGPSYYEQYF. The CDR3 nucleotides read TGCAGTGCTAGAGGGACCAGTGGGCCGAGTTACTACGAGCAGTACTTC.

CDR3 region: CASRAAGGLQETQYF. In DNA form, the CDR3 reads TGTGCCAGCAGGGCTGCGGGGGGCTTACAAGAGACCCAGTACTTC. V is TRBV6-2 or TRBV6-3 and J is TRBJ2-5, with 8 bases lining up with TRBD2. Germline CDR1 reads MNHEY; CDR2 reads SVGEGT. The CDR3 covers 15 residues. V shed 6 bases, J shed 2 bases, and the junction held 8 bases outside the gene matches.

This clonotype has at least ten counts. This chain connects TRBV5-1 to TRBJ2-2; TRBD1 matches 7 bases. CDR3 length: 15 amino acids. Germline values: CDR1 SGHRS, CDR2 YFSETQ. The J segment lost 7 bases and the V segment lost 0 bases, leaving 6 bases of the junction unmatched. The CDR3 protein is CASSLAGQRGGELFF. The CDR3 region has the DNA TGCGCCAGCAGCTTGGCGGGACAGCGAGGCGGGGAGCTGTTTTTT.

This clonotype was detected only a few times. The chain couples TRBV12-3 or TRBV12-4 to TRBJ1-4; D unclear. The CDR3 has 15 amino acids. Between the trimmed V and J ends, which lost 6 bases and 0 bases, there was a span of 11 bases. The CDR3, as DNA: TGTGCCAGCAGCCTGGACGGGGCAACTAATGAAAAACTGTTTTTT. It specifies CASSLDGATNEKLFF.

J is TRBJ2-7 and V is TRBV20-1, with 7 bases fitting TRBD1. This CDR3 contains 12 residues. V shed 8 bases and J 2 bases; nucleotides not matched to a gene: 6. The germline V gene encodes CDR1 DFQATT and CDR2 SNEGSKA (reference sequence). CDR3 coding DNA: TGCAGTCCCCGACAGGGTGCCTACGAGCAGTACTTC. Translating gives CSPRQGAYEQYF.

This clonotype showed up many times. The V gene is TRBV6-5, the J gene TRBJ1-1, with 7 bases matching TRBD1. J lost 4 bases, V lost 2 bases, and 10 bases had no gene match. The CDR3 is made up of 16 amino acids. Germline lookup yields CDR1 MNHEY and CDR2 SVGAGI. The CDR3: CASSYIQPGQITEAFF. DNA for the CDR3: TGTGCCAGCAGTTACATACAACCGGGACAGATCACTGAAGCTTTCTTT.

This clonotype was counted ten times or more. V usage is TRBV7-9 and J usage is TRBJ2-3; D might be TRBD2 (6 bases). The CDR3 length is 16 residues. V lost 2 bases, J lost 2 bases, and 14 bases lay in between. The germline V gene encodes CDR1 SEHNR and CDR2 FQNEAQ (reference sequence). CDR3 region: CASSLRRRDPTDTQYF. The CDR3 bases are TGTGCCAGCAGCTTACGGCGGCGGGACCCCACAGATACGCAGTATTTT.

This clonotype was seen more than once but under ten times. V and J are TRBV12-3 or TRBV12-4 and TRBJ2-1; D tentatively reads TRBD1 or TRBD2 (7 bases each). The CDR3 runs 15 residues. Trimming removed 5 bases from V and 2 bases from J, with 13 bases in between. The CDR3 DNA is TGTGCCAGCAGTGCCAGGGGGGGCCCCTACAATGAGCAGTTCTTC. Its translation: CASSARGGPYNEQFF.

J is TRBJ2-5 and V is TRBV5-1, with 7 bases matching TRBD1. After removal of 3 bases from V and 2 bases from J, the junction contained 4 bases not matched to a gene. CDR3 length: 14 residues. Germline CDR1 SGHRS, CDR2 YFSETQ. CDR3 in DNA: TGCGCCAGCAGCTACTTGGGACAGCAAGAGACCCAGTACTTC. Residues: CASSYLGQQETQYF.

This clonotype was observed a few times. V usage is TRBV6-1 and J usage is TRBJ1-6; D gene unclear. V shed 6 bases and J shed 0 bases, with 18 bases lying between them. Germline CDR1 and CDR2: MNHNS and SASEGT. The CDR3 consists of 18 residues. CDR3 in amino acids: CASSPPRHVGSYNSPLHF. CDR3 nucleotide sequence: TGTGCCAGCAGCCCCCCTCGACACGTAGGCTCCTATAATTCACCCCTCCACTTT.

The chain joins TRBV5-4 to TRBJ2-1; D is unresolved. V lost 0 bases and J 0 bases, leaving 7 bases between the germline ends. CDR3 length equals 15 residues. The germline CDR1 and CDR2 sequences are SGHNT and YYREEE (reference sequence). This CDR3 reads CASSLATYSYNEQFF. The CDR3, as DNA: TGTGCCAGCAGCTTGGCTACATACTCCTACAATGAGCAGTTCTTC. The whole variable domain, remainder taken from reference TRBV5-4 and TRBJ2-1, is ETGVTQSPTHLIKTRGQQVTLRCSSQSGHNTVSWYQQALGQGPQFIFQYYREEENGRGNFPPRFSGLQFPNYSSELNVNALELDDSALYLCASSLATYSYNEQFFGPGTRLTVL.

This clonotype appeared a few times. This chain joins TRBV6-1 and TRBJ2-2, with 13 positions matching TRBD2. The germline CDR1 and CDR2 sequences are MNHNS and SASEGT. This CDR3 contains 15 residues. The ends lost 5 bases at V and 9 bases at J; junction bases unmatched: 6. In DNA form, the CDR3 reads TGTGCCAGCAGTACCGGGACTAGCGGGACGAGGGAGCTGTTTTTT. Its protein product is CASSTGTSGTRELFF.

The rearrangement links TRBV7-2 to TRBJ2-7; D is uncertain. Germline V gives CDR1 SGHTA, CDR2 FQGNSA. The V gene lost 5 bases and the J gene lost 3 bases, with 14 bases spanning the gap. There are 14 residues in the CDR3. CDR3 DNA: TGTGCCAGCAGCCCCCAACGACCGATCTACGAGCAGTACTTC. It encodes CASSPQRPIYEQYF.

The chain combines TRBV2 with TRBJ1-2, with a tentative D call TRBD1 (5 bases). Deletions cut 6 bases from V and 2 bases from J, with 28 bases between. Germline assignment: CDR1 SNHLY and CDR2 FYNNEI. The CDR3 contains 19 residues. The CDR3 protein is CASSPRAFPGTVTNYGYTF. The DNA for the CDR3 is TGTGCCAGCAGCCCAAGGGCCTTTCCCGGGACCGTTACCAACTATGGCTACACCTTC. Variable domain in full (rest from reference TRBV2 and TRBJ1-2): EPEVTQTPSHQVTQMGQEVILRCVPISNHLYFYWYRQILGQKVEFLVSFYNNEISEKSEIFDDQFSVERPDGSNFTLKIRSTKLEDSAMYFCASSPRAFPGTVTNYGYTFGSGTRLTVV.

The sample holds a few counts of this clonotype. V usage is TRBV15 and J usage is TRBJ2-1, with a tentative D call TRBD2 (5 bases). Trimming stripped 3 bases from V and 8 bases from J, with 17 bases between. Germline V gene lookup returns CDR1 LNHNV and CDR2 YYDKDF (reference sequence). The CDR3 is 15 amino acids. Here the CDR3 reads CATSSFRGKGYEQFF. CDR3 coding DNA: TGTGCCACCAGCAGTTTTAGAGGGAAAGGGTATGAGCAGTTCTTC. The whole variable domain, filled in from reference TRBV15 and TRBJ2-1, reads DAMVIQNPRYQVTQFGKPVTLSCSQTLNHNVMYWYQQKSSQAPKLLFHYYDKDFNNEADTPDNFQSRRPNTSFCFLDIRSPGLGDTAMYLCATSSFRGKGYEQFFGPGTRLTVL.

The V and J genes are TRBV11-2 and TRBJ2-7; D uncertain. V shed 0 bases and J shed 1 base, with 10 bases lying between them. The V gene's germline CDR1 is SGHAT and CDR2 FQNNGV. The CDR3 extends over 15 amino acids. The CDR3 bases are TGTGCCAGCAGCTTAGATCTTGGCAGATCCTACGAGCAGTACTTC. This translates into CASSLDLGRSYEQYF. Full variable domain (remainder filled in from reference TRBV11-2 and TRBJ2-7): EAGVAQSPRYKIIEKRQSVAFWCNPISGHATLYWYQQILGQGPKLLIQFQNNGVVDDSQLPKDRFSAERLKGVDSTLKIQPAKLEDSAVYLCASSLDLGRSYEQYFGPGTRLTVT.

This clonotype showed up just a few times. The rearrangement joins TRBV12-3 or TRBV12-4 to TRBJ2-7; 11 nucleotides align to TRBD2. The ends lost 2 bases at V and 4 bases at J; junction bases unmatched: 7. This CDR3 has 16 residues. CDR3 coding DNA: TGTGCCAGCAGTTTATCTTTAGCGGGAGGGCCGTACGAGCAGTACTTC. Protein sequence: CASSLSLAGGPYEQYF.

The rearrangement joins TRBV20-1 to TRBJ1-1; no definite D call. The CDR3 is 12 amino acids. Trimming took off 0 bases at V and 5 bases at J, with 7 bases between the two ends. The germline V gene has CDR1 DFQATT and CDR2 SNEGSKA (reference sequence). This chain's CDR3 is CSAREAGTEAFF. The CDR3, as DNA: TGCAGTGCTAGAGAGGCGGGGACTGAAGCTTTCTTT.

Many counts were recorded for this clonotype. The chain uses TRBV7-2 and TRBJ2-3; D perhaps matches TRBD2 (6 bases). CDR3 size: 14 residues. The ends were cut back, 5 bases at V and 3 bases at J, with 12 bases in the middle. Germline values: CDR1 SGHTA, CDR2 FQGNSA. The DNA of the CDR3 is TGTGCCAGCAGCAGGGTGGGGGGAACAGATACGCAGTATTTT. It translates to CASSRVGGTDTQYF.

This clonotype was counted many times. The CDR3 nucleotides read TGCAGTGCTAGAGTAGCAGATACGCAGTATTTT. Its protein product is CSARVADTQYF. The chain joins TRBV20-1 to TRBJ2-3, with D unresolved. Trimming removed 1 base at V and 4 bases at J, with 3 bases between. The CDR3 length is 11 residues. In germline, CDR1 is DFQATT, CDR2 SNEGSKA (reference sequence).

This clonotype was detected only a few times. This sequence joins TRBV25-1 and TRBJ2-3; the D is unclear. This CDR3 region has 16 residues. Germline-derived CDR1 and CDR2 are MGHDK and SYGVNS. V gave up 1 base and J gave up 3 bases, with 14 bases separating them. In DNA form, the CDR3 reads TGTGCCAGCAGTGAATCTGCAGGTCTTCTTACAGATACGCAGTATTTT. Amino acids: CASSESAGLLTDTQYF.

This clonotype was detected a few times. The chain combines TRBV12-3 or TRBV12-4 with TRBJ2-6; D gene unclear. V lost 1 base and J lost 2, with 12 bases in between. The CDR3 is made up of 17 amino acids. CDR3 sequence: CASSLGSGLAGANVLTF. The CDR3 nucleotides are TGTGCCAGCAGTTTAGGGTCAGGTCTTGCTGGGGCCAACGTCCTGACTTTC.

CDR3: CATSDLGTSGGNEQFF. CDR3 nucleotide sequence: TGTGCCACCAGTGATTTGGGGACTAGCGGGGGAAATGAGCAGTTCTTC. The gene calls are TRBV24-1 and TRBJ2-1; 14 nucleotides match TRBD2. Germline V gives CDR1 KGHDR, CDR2 SFDVKD. J was trimmed by 7 bases and V by 0 bases; bases with no gene match: 1. The CDR3 is 16 amino acids.

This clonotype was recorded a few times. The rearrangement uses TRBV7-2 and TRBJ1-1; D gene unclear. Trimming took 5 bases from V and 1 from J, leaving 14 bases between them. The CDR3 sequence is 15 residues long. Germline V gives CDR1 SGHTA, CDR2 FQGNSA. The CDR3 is CASSLLEAGNTEAFF. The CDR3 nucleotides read TGTGCCAGCAGCCTCTTGGAGGCGGGGAACACTGAAGCTTTCTTT.

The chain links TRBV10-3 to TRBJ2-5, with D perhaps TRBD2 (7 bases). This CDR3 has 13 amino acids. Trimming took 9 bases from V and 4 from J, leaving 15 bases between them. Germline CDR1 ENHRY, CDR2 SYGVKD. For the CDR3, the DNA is TGTGCCATTAGGGGGGGAAAGGCAGAGACCCAGTACTTC. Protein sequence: CAIRGGKAETQYF.

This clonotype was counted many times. The CDR3: CASSNDRGAYEQYF. CDR3 nucleotide sequence: TGTGCCAGCAGCAACGACAGGGGGGCCTACGAGCAGTACTTC. V is TRBV6-1 and J is TRBJ2-7; 9 positions agree with TRBD1. The germline CDR1 and CDR2 sequences are MNHNS and SASEGT. This CDR3 region has 14 residues. V lost 6 bases and J lost 2; bases outside the gene matches: 5.

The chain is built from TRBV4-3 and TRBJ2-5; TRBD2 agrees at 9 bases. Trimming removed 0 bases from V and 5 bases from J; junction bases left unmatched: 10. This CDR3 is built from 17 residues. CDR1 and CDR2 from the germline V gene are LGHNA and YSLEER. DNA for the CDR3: TGCGCCAGCAGCCAAGACGGCGCTAGCGGGGTTTCGGAGACCCAGTACTTC. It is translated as CASSQDGASGVSETQYF.